A single sample gave rise to the 14 T cell receptor beta chains below, sequenced in a study of cytomegalovirus exposure and HLA in healthy donors. Profiled with immunoSEQ multiplex PCR; TCRdb holds only in-frame clones, not every one. The sample consists of roughly 220,000 clones, around nine tenths of them appearing once. The specimen sequenced was PBMCs. Receptor source: a young woman in good health and CMV-seronegative.

CDR3 in amino acids: CASSRGTSNEQFF. DNA of the CDR3: TGCGCCAGCAGCCGCGGGACTAGCAATGAGCAGTTCTTC. The chain recombines TRBV4-1 with TRBJ2-1, with 8 bases that match TRBD2. Germline CDR1 and CDR2: MGHRA and YSYEKL. V lost 4 bases to trimming and J lost 6 bases; unmatched junction nucleotides: 2. CDR3 size: 13 residues.

This clone was seen only a few times. The chain uses TRBV2 and TRBJ2-2, with 7 bases identical to TRBD2. The V gene's germline CDR1 is SNHLY and CDR2 FYNNEI. The CDR3 contains 14 residues. V gave up 5 bases and J gave up 8 bases; unmatched junction bases: 8. This CDR3 is CASSSAGTSGELFF. The CDR3 bases are TGTGCCAGCAGTTCAGCGGGAACGTCGGGGGAGCTGTTTTTT.

This clone has a handful of counts. The CDR3 coding sequence is TGTGCCAGCAGCCGACAGAGTCCCTGGGGCTACACCTTC. Residues: CASSRQSPWGYTF. The rearrangement joins TRBV28 to TRBJ1-2, with TRBD1 as a possible D gene (5 bases). CDR1 and CDR2 from the germline V gene are MDHEN and SYDVKM. The CDR3 spans 13 residues. V was pared by 6 bases and J by 8 bases, with 16 bases between.

The chain is built from TRBV6-1 and TRBJ1-1; TRBD1 agrees at 7 bases. The V gene end was trimmed by 3 bases and the J gene end by 7 bases; junction bases not matched to a gene: 8. Germline V gene data show CDR1 as MNHNS and CDR2 as SASEGT. The CDR3 covers 14 residues. This CDR3 reads CASSDPTGANEAFF. The CDR3 DNA follows: TGTGCCAGCAGTGATCCCACAGGGGCCAATGAAGCTTTCTTT.

V is TRBV28 and J is TRBJ1-5; D might be TRBD1 (5 bases). CDR3 length: 13 amino acids. V was clipped by 8 bases and J by 10 bases, with 18 bases between them. Per the germline V gene, CDR1 is MDHEN and CDR2 is SYDVKM. In DNA form, the CDR3 reads TGTGCCAGCCAGGGAGGGTATTCTCAACCCCAGCATTTT. Residues: CASQGGYSQPQHF.

The chain employs TRBV11-2 and TRBJ2-2; D unresolved. CDR3 length: 13 amino acids. Germline V lookup: CDR1 SGHAT, CDR2 FQNNGV. Trimming took 1 base from V and 2 from J, leaving 2 bases between them. For the CDR3, the DNA is TGTGCCAGCAGCTTAGTAAACACCGGGGAGCTGTTTTTT. Protein product: CASSLVNTGELFF.

CDR3 coding DNA: TGTGCCAGCAGTTGGGGACAGGTCGACTATGGCTACACCTTC. This gives the protein CASSWGQVDYGYTF. The chain links TRBV6-5 to TRBJ1-2; 8 bases match TRBD1. The CDR3 extends over 14 amino acids. Germline values: CDR1 MNHEY, CDR2 SVGAGI. The V segment lost 4 bases and the J segment 3 bases; nucleotides outside the gene matches: 4.

The J gene is TRBJ2-1, the V gene TRBV30, with D unresolved. Germline V CDR1 and CDR2: GTSNPN, SVGIG (reference sequence). The CDR3 contains 12 residues. The V and J ends lost 2 bases and 4 bases respectively, with 6 bases between them. The CDR3 reads CAWSTNYNEQFF. CDR3 DNA: TGTGCCTGGAGTACTAATTACAATGAGCAGTTCTTC.

V gene TRBV2 combines with J gene TRBJ2-1, with D perhaps matching TRBD2 (5 bases). Germline CDR1 reads SNHLY; CDR2 reads FYNNEI. This CDR3 has 16 amino acids. Trimming took off 1 base at V and 5 bases at J, with 15 bases between the two ends. The CDR3: CASSEGGGLAHNEQFF. CDR3 DNA: TGTGCCAGCAGTGAAGGTGGCGGGTTGGCCCACAATGAGCAGTTCTTC.

The chain recombines TRBV9 with TRBJ2-4; TRBD1 might be the D (6 bases). Germline CDR1 is SGDLS and CDR2 is YYNGEE. Trimming shortened V by 4 bases and J by 0 bases, and 17 bases separated the two germline ends. The CDR3 consists of 17 residues. The CDR3, as DNA: TGTGCCAGCAGCCCCATATTGGGGGCCCTAGCCAAAAACATTCAGTACTTC. This gives the protein CASSPILGALAKNIQYF.

This chain uses TRBV11-3 with TRBJ2-1; 8 bases line up with TRBD1. The CDR3 totals 16 residues. CDR1 is SGHNT and CDR2 is YENEEA in the germline V gene. J lost 2 bases, V lost 3 bases, and 6 bases had no gene match. CDR3 nucleotide sequence: TGTGCCAGCAGCTTCCATGACAGGGGACCCTACAATGAGCAGTTCTTC. This gives the protein CASSFHDRGPYNEQFF.

The rearrangement uses TRBV30 and TRBJ1-5, with D possibly matching TRBD1 (6 bases). With 3 bases removed from V and 4 bases from J, the gap between germline ends came to 10 bases. The CDR3 length is 13 residues. CDR1 is GTSNPN and CDR2 is SVGIG in the germline V gene (reference sequence). CDR3 sequence (DNA): TGTGCCTGGAGGTTACAGGGAAATCAGCCCCAGCATTTT. As protein: CAWRLQGNQPQHF. The entire variable domain, with the rest obtained from reference TRBV30 and TRBJ1-5, is as follows: SQTIHQWPATLVQPVGSPLSLECTVEGTSNPNLYWYRQAAGRGLQLLFYSVGIGQISSEVPQNLSASRPQDRQFILSSKKLLLSDSGFYLCAWRLQGNQPQHFGDGTRLSIL.

The chain joins TRBV6-1 to TRBJ1-2, with D possibly TRBD1 on 5 matching bases. With 0 bases removed from V and 4 bases from J, the gap between germline ends came to 12 bases. The germline V gene encodes CDR1 MNHNS and CDR2 SASEGT. The CDR3 has 15 amino acids. CDR3 protein: CASSEADTVFYGYTF. The CDR3 region has the DNA TGTGCCAGCAGTGAAGCGGACACGGTATTCTATGGCTACACCTTC.

The chain carries TRBV4-1 and TRBJ1-1; 8 bases are shared with TRBD1. V lost 8 bases, J lost 5 bases, and 7 bases stayed unmatched. Per the germline V gene, CDR1 is MGHRA and CDR2 is YSYEKL. The CDR3 totals 13 residues. The CDR3: CASARGQGTEAFF. CDR3 nucleotide sequence: TGCGCCAGCGCCAGGGGGCAAGGAACTGAAGCTTTCTTT.